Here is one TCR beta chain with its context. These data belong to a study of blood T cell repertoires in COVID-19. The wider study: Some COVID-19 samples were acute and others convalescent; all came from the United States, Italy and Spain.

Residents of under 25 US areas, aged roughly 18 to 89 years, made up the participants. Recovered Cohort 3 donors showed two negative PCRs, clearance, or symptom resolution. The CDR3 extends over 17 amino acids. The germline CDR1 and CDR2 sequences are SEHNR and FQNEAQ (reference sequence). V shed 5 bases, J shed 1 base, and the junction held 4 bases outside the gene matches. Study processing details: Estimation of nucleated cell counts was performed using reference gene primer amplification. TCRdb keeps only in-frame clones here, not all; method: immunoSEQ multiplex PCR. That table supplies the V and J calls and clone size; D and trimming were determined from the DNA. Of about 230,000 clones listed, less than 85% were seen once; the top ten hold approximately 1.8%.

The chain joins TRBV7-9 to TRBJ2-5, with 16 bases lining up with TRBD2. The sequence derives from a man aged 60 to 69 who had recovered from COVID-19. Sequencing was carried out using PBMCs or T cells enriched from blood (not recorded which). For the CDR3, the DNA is TGTGCCAGCAGCAGGGGACTAGCGGGGGGGACCCAAGAGACCCAGTACTTC. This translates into CASSRGLAGGTQETQYF.